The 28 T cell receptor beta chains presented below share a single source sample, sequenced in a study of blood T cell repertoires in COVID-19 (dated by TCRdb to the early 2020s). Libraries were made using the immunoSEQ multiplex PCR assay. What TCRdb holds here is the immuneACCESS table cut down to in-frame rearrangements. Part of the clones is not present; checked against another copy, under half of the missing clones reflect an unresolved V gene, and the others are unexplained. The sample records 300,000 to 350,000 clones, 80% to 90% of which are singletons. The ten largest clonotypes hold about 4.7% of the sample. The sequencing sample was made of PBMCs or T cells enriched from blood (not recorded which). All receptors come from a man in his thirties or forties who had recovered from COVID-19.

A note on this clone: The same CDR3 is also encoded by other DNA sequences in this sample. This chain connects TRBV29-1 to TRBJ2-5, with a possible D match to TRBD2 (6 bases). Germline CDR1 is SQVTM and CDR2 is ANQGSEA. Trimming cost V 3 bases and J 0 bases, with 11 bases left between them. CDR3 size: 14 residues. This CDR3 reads CSVDGRDYQETQYF. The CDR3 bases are TGCAGCGTTGACGGCAGGGACTACCAAGAGACCCAGTACTTC.

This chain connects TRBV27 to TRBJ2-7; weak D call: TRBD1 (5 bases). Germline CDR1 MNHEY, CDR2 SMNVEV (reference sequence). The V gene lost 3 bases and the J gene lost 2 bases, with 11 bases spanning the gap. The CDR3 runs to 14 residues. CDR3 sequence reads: CASSLWGRTYEQYF. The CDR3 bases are TGTGCCAGCAGTTTGTGGGGCCGAACCTACGAGCAGTACTTC.

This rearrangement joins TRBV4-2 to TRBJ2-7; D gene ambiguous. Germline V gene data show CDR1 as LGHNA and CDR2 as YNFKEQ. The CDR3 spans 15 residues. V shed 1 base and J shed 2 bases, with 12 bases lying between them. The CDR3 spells CASSQGTAGPYEQYF. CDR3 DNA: TGTGCCAGCAGCCAAGGAACAGCTGGGCCCTACGAGCAGTACTTC.

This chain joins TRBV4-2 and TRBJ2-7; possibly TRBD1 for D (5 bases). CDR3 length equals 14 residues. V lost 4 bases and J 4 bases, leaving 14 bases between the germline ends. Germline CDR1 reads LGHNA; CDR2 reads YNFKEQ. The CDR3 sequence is CASSLPGKWYEQYF. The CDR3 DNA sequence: TGTGCCAGCAGCCTACCAGGGAAGTGGTACGAGCAGTACTTC.

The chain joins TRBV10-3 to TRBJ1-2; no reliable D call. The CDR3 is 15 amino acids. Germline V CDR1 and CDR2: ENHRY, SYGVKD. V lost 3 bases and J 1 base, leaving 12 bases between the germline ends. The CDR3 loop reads CAISDTISGNYGYTF. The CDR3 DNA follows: TGTGCCATCAGTGATACGATTTCGGGTAACTATGGCTACACCTTC.

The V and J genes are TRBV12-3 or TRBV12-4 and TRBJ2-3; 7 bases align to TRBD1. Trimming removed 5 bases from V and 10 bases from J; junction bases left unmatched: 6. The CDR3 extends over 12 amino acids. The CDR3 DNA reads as TGTGCCAGCAGTCCAGGGGACAGTGCGCAGTATTTT. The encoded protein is CASSPGDSAQYF.

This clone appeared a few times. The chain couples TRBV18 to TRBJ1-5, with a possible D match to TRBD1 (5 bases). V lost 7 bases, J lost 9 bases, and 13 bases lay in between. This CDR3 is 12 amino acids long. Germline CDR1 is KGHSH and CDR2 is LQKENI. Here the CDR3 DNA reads TGTGCCAGCTGGGCAGGGAAAGCGCCCCAGCATTTT. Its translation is CASWAGKAPQHF.

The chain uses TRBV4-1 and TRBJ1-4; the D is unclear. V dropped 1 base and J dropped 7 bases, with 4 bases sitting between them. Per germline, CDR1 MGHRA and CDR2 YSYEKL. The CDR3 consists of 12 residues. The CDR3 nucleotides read TGCGCCAGCAGCCAAGCGGGTGAAAAACTGTTTTTT. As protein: CASSQAGEKLFF.

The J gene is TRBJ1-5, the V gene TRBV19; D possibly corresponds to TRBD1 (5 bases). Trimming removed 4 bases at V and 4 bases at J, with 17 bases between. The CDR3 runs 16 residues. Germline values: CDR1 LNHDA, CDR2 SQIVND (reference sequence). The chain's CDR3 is CASSTPRDFANQPQHF. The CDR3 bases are TGTGCCAGTAGTACCCCTCGGGACTTCGCGAATCAGCCCCAGCATTTT.

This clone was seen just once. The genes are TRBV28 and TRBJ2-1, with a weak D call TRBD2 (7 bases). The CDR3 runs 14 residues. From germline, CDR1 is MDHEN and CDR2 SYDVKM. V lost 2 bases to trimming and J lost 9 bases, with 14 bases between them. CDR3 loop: CASSLRRGRGEQFF. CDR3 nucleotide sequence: TGTGCCAGCAGTTTAAGGCGGGGGCGGGGTGAGCAGTTCTTC.

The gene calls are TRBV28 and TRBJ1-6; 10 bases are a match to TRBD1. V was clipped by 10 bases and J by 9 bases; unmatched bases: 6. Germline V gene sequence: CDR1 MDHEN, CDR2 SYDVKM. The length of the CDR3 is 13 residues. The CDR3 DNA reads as TGTGCCACCCAGACAGGGGGCCTTTCACCCCTCCACTTT. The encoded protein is CATQTGGLSPLHF.

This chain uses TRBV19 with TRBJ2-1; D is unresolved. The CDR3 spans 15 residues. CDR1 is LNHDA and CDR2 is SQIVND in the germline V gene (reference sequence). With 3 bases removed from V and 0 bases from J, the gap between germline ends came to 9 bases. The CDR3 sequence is CASSITLASYNEQFF. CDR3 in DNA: TGTGCCAGTAGTATCACCTTGGCCTCCTACAATGAGCAGTTCTTC.

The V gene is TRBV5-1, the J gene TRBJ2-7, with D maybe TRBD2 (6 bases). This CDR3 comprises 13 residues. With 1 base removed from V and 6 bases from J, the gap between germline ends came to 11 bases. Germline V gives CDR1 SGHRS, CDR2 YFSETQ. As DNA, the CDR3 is TGCGCCAGCAGCTTGCGTCAGGAGGGCGAGCAGTACTTC. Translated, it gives CASSLRQEGEQYF. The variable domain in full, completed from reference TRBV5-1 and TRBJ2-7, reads KAGVTQTPRYLIKTRGQQVTLSCSPISGHRSVSWYQQTPGQGLQFLFEYFSETQRNKGNFPGRFSGRQFSNSRSEMNVSTLELGDSALYLCASSLRQEGEQYFGPGTRLTVT.

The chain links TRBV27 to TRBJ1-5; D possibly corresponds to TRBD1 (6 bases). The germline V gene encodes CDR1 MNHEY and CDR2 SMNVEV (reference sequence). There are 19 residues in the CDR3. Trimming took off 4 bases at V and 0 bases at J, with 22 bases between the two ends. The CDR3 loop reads CASSSQAGTRAYSNQPQHF. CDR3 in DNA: TGTGCCAGCAGTTCCCAAGCCGGGACAAGGGCCTATAGCAATCAGCCCCAGCATTTT.

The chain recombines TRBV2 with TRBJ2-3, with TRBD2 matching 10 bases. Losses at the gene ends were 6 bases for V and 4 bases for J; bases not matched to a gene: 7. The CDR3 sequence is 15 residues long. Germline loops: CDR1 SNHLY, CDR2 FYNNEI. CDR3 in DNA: TGTGCCAGCAGGAGACTAGCGGGTTACTCAGATACGCAGTATTTT. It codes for CASRRLAGYSDTQYF.

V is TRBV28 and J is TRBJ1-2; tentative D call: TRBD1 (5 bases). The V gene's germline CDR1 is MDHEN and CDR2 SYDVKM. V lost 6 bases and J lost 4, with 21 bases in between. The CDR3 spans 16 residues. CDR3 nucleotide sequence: TGTGCCAGCAGCCCAGCAGGGATAGGGGCATTCTATGGCTACACCTTC. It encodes CASSPAGIGAFYGYTF.

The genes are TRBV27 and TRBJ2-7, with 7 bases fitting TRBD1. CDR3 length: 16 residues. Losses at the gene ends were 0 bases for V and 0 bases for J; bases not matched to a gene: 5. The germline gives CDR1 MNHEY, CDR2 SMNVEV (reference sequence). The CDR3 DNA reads TGTGCCAGCAGTTTATCGTCCTACAGGGGCTCCTACGAGCAGTACTTC. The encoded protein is CASSLSSYRGSYEQYF.

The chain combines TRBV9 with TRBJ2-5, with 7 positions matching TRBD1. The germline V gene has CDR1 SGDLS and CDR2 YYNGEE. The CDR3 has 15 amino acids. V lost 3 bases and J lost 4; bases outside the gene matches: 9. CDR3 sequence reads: CASSAAPAGGETQYF. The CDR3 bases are TGTGCCAGCAGCGCAGCGCCCGCAGGGGGAGAGACCCAGTACTTC. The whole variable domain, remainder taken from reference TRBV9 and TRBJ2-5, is DSGVTQTPKHLITATGQRVTLRCSPRSGDLSVYWYQQSLDQGLQFLIQYYNGEERAKGNILERFSAQQFPDLHSELNLSSLELGDSALYFCASSAAPAGGETQYFGPGTRLLVL.

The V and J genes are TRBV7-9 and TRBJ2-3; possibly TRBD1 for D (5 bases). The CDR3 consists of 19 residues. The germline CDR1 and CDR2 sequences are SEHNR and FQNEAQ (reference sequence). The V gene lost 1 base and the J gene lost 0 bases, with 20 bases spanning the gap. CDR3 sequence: CASSLDPRVGTSSTDTQYF. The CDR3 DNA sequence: TGTGCCAGCAGCTTAGATCCCAGGGTTGGCACATCTAGCACAGATACGCAGTATTTT.

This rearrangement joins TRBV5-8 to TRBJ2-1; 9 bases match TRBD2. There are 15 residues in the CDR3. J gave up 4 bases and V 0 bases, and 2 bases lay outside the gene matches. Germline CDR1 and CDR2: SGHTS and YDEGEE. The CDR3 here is CASSLVAGEYNEQFF. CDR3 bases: TGTGCCAGCAGCTTGGTAGCGGGAGAGTACAATGAGCAGTTCTTC.

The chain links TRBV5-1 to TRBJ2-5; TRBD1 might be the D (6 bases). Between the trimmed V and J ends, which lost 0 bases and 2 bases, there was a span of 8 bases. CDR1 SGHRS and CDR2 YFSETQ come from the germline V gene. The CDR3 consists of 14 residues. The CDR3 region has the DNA TGCGCCAGCAGCTTGGGTAGGGGGCAAGAGACCCAGTACTTC. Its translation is CASSLGRGQETQYF.

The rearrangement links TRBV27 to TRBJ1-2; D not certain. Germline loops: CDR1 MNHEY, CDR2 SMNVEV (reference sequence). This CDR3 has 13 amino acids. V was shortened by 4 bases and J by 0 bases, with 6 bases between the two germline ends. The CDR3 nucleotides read TGTGCCAGCAGTTACAGATCTAACTATGGCTACACCTTC. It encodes CASSYRSNYGYTF.

CDR3 loop: CASSLTGGADTIYF. Written as DNA, the CDR3 is TGCGCCAGCAGCTTGACAGGGGGCGCGGACACCATATATTTT. This chain joins TRBV5-1 and TRBJ1-3; 9 nucleotides agree with TRBD1. Germline V gives CDR1 SGHRS, CDR2 YFSETQ. The junction had 4 bases not matched to a gene; V was cut back by 1 base and J by 8 bases. The CDR3 sequence is 14 residues long.

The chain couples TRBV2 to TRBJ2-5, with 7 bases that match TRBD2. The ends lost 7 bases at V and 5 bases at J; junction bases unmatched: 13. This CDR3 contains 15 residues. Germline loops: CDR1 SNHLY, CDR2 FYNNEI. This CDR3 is CASTRLAELQETQYF. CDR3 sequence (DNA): TGTGCCAGCACGAGACTAGCCGAGCTCCAGGAGACCCAGTACTTC.

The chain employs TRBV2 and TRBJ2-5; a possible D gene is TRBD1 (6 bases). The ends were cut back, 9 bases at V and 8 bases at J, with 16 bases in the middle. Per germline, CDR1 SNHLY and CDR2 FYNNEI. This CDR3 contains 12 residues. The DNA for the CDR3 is TGTGCCAGTAGGACAGTTTCGGATACCCAGTACTTC. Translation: CASRTVSDTQYF.

The CDR3 bases are TGTGCCAGCAGCCAAGCCAGGACAACTCGGAATCAGCCCCAGCATTTT. The encoded protein is CASSQARTTRNQPQHF. The rearrangement joins TRBV4-2 to TRBJ1-5, with TRBD1 as a possible D gene (5 bases). CDR3 length: 16 residues. V was cut by 1 base and J by 4 bases, with 14 bases left in between. Germline CDR1 LGHNA, CDR2 YNFKEQ.

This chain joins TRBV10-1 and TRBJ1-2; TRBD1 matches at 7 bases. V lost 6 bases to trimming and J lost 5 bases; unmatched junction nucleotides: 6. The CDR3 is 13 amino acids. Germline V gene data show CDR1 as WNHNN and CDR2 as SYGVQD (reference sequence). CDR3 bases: TGCGCCAGCAGCCGGGACAGCCTTTATGGCTACACCTTC. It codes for CASSRDSLYGYTF.

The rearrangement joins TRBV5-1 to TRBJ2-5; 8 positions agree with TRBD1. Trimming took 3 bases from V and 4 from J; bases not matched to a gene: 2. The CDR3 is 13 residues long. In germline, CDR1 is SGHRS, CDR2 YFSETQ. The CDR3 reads CASSSQGAETQYF. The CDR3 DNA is TGCGCCAGCAGCTCGCAGGGGGCAGAGACCCAGTACTTC.